The 21 T cell receptor beta chains below all came from one sample that was sequenced in a study of high-grade serous ovarian cancer treatment subgroups. Tumor tissue was taken before any definitive surgery or chemotherapy was given. Clones were sequenced by immunoSEQ multiplex PCR, and TCRdb holds only the in-frame ones, with some missing. Among a few thousand clones listed, about 75% were seen once. Sequencing input: tumor tissue. The receptors originated from a human donor with high-grade serous ovarian cancer.

The chain uses TRBV7-7 and TRBJ2-6; D unclear. The V and J ends lost 5 bases and 5 bases respectively, with 19 bases between them. The CDR3 runs to 17 residues. Germline V gene lookup returns CDR1 SSHAT and CDR2 FNYEAQ (reference sequence). The CDR3 bases are TGTGCCAGCAGCCGCATATTGCCACAAAGTCGGGCCAACGTCCTGACTTTC. Translated, it gives CASSRILPQSRANVLTF.

The V gene is TRBV5-1, the J gene TRBJ2-1; D may be TRBD1 or TRBD2 (5 bases each). There are 13 residues in the CDR3. Looked up from germline, CDR1 is SGHRS and CDR2 is YFSETQ. The ends were cut back, 2 bases at V and 6 bases at J, with 9 bases in the middle. The CDR3 loop reads CASSFGTFNEQFF. The CDR3 coding sequence is TGCGCCAGCAGCTTCGGGACGTTCAATGAGCAGTTCTTC. The whole variable domain, filled in from reference TRBV5-1 and TRBJ2-1, reads KAGVTQTPRYLIKTRGQQVTLSCSPISGHRSVSWYQQTPGQGLQFLFEYFSETQRNKGNFPGRFSGRQFSNSRSEMNVSTLELGDSALYLCASSFGTFNEQFFGPGTRLTVL.

The CDR3 loop is CASSEGWLAGEGEQYV. The CDR3 bases are TGTGCCAGCAGTGAGGGGTGGCTAGCGGGAGAGGGCGAGCAGTACGTC. This chain connects TRBV2 to TRBJ2-7; 10 bases match TRBD2. CDR1 and CDR2 from the germline V gene are SNHLY and FYNNEI. The V gene end was trimmed by 3 bases and the J gene end by 6 bases; junction bases not matched to a gene: 11. The CDR3 covers 16 residues.

This chain uses TRBV2 with TRBJ1-4, with 7 bases lining up with TRBD1. From germline, CDR1 is SNHLY and CDR2 FYNNEI. V was clipped by 7 bases and J by 8 bases; unmatched bases: 10. The CDR3 runs 14 residues. This chain's CDR3 is CASTLTGAGEKLFF. CDR3 nucleotides: TGTGCCAGCACCCTTACAGGGGCGGGCGAAAAACTGTTTTTT.

This clone appeared a few times. This chain joins TRBV12-5 and TRBJ2-5, with D tentatively TRBD1 (5 bases). V was pared by 4 bases and J by 1 base, with 22 bases between. The germline V gene encodes CDR1 LGHNT and CDR2 FRNRAP. The CDR3 is 18 residues long. The chain's CDR3 is CASGYFSRVRGGQETQYF. For the CDR3, the DNA is TGTGCTAGTGGTTACTTTTCACGCGTAAGGGGCGGCCAAGAGACCCAGTACTTC.

V usage is TRBV28 and J usage is TRBJ1-2, with 9 bases identical to TRBD1. There are 15 residues in the CDR3. Germline V gene sequence: CDR1 MDHEN, CDR2 SYDVKM. The V and J ends lost 0 bases and 7 bases, in that order; junction bases with no gene match: 6. The DNA of the CDR3 is TGTGCCAGCAGTTTATGGTTGACAGGGGGGTTTGGCTACACCTTC. Translating it yields CASSLWLTGGFGYTF.

The chain is built from TRBV6-4 and TRBJ2-1, with 11 positions matching TRBD2. CDR1 MRHNA and CDR2 SNTAGT come from the germline V gene. The length of the CDR3 is 14 residues. V lost 5 bases and J lost 7; bases outside the gene matches: 4. CDR3 sequence (DNA): TGTGCCAGCAGTAGTACTAGCGGGAGTAATGAGCAGTTCTTC. Residues: CASSSTSGSNEQFF.

The chain carries TRBV7-9 and TRBJ2-1; 9 bases agree with TRBD2. The V gene's germline CDR1 is SEHNR and CDR2 FQNEAQ (reference sequence). The CDR3 loop spans 18 amino acids. V was clipped by 2 bases and J by 4 bases; unmatched bases: 12. The CDR3 loop reads CASSLTRLAVGHYNEQFF. For the CDR3, the DNA is TGTGCCAGCAGCTTAACTAGACTAGCGGTAGGCCATTACAATGAGCAGTTCTTC.

The rearrangement uses TRBV19 and TRBJ1-1, with D possibly being TRBD1 (5 bases). This CDR3 has 15 residues. Trimming took off 6 bases at V and 5 bases at J, with 19 bases between the two ends. Germline V CDR1 and CDR2: LNHDA, SQIVND (reference sequence). The CDR3 DNA reads as TGTGCCAGTAGAAGGACTTGGGGGAAGGAAACTGAAGCTTTCTTT. Protein product: CASRRTWGKETEAFF.

This sequence joins TRBV7-6 and TRBJ2-7; 10 bases are a match to TRBD2. Trimming took 2 bases from V and 2 from J; bases not matched to a gene: 6. The CDR3 length is 16 residues. Germline V lookup: CDR1 SGHVS, CDR2 FNYEAQ. The CDR3 loop reads CASSLHLAGATYEQYF. DNA for the CDR3: TGTGCCAGCAGCTTACATCTAGCGGGGGCAACCTACGAGCAGTACTTC. Drawing the rest from reference TRBV7-6 and TRBJ2-7, the complete variable domain is GAGVSQSPRYKVTKRGQDVALRCDPISGHVSLYWYRQALGQGPEFLTYFNYEAQQDKSGLPNDRFSAERPEGSISTLTIQRTEQRDSAMYRCASSLHLAGATYEQYFGPGTRLTVT.

The V call is TRBV7-9, the J call TRBJ1-1; tentatively, D is TRBD1 (5 bases). Trimming removed 5 bases from V and 1 base from J, with 14 bases in between. CDR1 SEHNR and CDR2 FQNEAQ come from the germline V gene (reference sequence). There are 15 residues in the CDR3. The CDR3: CASSTETAWNTEAFF. As DNA, the CDR3 is TGTGCCAGCAGCACAGAGACAGCCTGGAACACTGAAGCTTTCTTT.

V gene TRBV9 combines with J gene TRBJ2-1; 16 bases are a match to TRBD2. The CDR3 spans 17 residues. CDR1 SGDLS and CDR2 YYNGEE come from the germline V gene. Trimming removed 4 bases from V and 6 bases from J; junction bases left unmatched: 7. CDR3 region: CASSSGTSGRAPNEQFF. CDR3 DNA sequence: TGTGCCAGCAGCTCCGGGACTAGCGGGAGGGCCCCCAATGAGCAGTTCTTC.

The chain links TRBV9 to TRBJ2-7; 8 nucleotides line up with TRBD1. CDR1 is SGDLS and CDR2 is YYNGEE in the germline V gene. V dropped 0 bases and J dropped 3; count of bases not matched to a gene: 2. The CDR3 extends over 14 amino acids. This CDR3 reads CASSVGTGRYEQYF. CDR3 nucleotides: TGTGCCAGCAGCGTAGGGACAGGGCGCTACGAGCAGTACTTC.

This chain connects TRBV6-1 to TRBJ1-5; unclear D gene. Trimming took off 0 bases at V and 0 bases at J, with 9 bases between the two ends. In germline, CDR1 is MNHNS, CDR2 SASEGT. The CDR3 totals 16 residues. The CDR3 here is CASSEAHFYSNQPQHF. The CDR3 nucleotides are TGTGCCAGCAGTGAAGCCCACTTTTATAGCAATCAGCCCCAGCATTTT.

J is TRBJ1-1 and V is TRBV18; 9 nucleotides agree with TRBD1. Germline values: CDR1 KGHSH, CDR2 LQKENI. With 4 bases clipped from V and 4 bases from J, the junction kept 4 bases outside the gene matches. This CDR3 is built from 14 residues. The CDR3 is CASSQYRGPTEAFF. The CDR3 DNA follows: TGTGCCAGCTCACAGTACAGGGGGCCCACTGAAGCTTTCTTT.

This clone has more than one count but fewer than ten. The chain uses TRBV14 and TRBJ1-5; tentative D call: TRBD1 (6 bases). V was shortened by 3 bases and J by 4 bases, with 7 bases between the two germline ends. Looked up from germline, CDR1 is SGHDN and CDR2 is FVKESK. The CDR3 length is 13 residues. CDR3 protein: CASSHTGNQPQHF. DNA for the CDR3: TGTGCCAGCAGCCACACAGGGAATCAGCCCCAGCATTTT.

The genes are TRBV27 and TRBJ1-1; no clear D gene. Trimming left V 8 bases short and J 1 base short, with 11 bases between. The CDR3 is made up of 13 amino acids. Per germline, CDR1 MNHEY and CDR2 SMNVEV (reference sequence). The CDR3 reads CASATPANTEAFF. The CDR3 bases are TGTGCCAGCGCTACCCCGGCGAACACTGAAGCTTTCTTT.

This clone was counted a single time. The J gene is TRBJ1-5, the V gene TRBV9; TRBD1 matches at 11 bases. Looked up from germline, CDR1 is SGDLS and CDR2 is YYNGEE. The trim removed 1 base at V and 5 bases at J, leaving 8 bases unmatched. There are 17 residues in the CDR3. CDR3 region: CASSVSAGTGGDQPQHF. As DNA, the CDR3 is TGTGCCAGCAGCGTATCGGCGGGGACAGGGGGTGATCAGCCCCAGCATTTT.

V is TRBV7-8 and J is TRBJ1-5; no firm D call. CDR3 length: 13 amino acids. V was cut by 1 base and J by 6 bases, with 7 bases left in between. Germline CDR1 reads SGHVS; CDR2 reads FQNEAQ. CDR3 nucleotide sequence: TGTGCCAGCAGCTTAGTGGGAAGTCAGCCCCAGCATTTT. It specifies CASSLVGSQPQHF.

The sample holds a few counts of this clone. The chain is built from TRBV4-2 and TRBJ1-3; no firm D call. V lost 4 bases and J lost 0, with 1 base in between. This CDR3 spans 12 amino acids. Germline V CDR1 and CDR2: LGHNA, YNFKEQ. As DNA, the CDR3 is TGTGCCAGCAGCCGCTCTGGAAACACCATATATTTT. Residues: CASSRSGNTIYF.

This sequence joins TRBV7-9 and TRBJ1-3, with TRBD1 matching over 7 bases. CDR3 length equals 16 residues. Trimming cost V 1 base and J 2 bases; bases outside gene matches: 5. Germline values: CDR1 SEHNR, CDR2 FQNEAQ (reference sequence). In DNA, the CDR3 is TGTGCCAGCAGCTTAGAAGGGGGCATGACTGGAAACACCATATATTTT. Residues: CASSLEGGMTGNTIYF.